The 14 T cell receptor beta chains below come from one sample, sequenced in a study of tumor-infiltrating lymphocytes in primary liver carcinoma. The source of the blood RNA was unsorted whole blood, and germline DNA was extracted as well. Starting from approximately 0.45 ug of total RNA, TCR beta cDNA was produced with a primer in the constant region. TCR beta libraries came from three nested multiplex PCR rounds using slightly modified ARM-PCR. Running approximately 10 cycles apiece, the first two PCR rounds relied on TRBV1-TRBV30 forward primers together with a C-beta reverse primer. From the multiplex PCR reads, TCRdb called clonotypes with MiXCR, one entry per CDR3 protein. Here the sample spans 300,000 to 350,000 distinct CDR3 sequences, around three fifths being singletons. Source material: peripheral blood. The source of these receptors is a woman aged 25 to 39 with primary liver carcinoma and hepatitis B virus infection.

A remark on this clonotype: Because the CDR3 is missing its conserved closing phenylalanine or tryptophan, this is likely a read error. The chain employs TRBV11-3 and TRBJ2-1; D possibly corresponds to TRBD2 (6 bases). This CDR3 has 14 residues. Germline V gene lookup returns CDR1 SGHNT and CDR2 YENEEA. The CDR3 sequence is CTSSLDSGYNEQFL. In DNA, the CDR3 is TGTACCAGCAGCTTGGATAGCGGTTACAATGAGCAGTTCTTA.

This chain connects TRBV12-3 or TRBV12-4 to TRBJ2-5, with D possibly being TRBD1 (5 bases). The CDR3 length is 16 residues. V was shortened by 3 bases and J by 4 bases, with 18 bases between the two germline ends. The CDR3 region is CASSFGQGFLIETQYF. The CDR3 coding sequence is TGTGCCAGCAGTTTCGGCCAGGGCTTTCTTATAGAGACCCAGTACTTC.

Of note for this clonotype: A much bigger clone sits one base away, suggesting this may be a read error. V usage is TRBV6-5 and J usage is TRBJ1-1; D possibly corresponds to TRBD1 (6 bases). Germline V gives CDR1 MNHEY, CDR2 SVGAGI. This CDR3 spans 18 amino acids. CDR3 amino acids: CASSYSLWGLADDTETFF. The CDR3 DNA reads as TGTGCCAGCAGTTACTCGTTATGGGGGCTTGCGGACGACACTGAAACTTTCTTT.

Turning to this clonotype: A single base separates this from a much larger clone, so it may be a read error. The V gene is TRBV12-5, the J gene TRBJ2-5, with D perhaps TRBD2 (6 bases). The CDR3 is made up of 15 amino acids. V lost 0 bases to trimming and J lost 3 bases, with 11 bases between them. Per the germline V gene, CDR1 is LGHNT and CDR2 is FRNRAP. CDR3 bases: TGTGCTAGTGGTTTGGTAGGAGGGGCTAAAGAGACCCAGTACTTC. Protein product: CASGLVGGAKETQYF.

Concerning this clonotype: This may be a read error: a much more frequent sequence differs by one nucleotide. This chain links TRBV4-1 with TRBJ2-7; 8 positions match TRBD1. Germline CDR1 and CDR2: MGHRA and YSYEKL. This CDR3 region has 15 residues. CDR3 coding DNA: TGCGCCAGCAGCCACGGTGACAGGGGTTCCTACGGGCAGTACTTC. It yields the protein CASSHGDRGSYGQYF.

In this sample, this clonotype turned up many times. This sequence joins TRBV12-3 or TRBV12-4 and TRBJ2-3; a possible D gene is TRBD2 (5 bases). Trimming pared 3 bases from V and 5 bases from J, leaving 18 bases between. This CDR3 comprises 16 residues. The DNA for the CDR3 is TGTGCCAGCAGTTTTTATAACCTAGCAGCCCTAGATACGCAGTATTTT. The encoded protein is CASSFYNLAALDTQYF.

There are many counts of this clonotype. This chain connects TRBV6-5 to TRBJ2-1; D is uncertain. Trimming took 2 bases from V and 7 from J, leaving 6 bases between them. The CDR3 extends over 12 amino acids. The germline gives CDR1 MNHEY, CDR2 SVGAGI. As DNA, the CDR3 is TGTGCCAGCAGTTACGGCGTTAATGAGCAGTTCTTC. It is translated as CASSYGVNEQFF.

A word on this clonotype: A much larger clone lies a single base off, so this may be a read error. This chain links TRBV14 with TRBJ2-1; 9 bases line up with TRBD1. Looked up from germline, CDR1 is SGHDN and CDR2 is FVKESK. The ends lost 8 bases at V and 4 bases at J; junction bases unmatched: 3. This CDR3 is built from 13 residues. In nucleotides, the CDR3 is TGTGCCAGCCAGGACAGGGGTTACAATGAGCAGTTCTTC. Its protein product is CASQDRGYNEQFF.

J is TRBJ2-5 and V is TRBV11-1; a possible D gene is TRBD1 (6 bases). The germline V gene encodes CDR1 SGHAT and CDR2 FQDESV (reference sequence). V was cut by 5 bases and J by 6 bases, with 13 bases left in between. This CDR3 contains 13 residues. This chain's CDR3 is CASSHGTQKTQYF. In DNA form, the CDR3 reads TGTGCCAGCAGCCACGGGACACAAAAGACCCAGTACTTC.

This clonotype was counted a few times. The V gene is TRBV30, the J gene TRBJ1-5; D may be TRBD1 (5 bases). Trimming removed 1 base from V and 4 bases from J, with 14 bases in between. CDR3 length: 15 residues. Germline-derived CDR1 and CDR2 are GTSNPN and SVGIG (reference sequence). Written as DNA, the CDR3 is TGTGCCTGGAGTGCCCCCAACGGGGCAAATCAGCCCCAGCATTTT. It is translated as CAWSAPNGANQPQHF.

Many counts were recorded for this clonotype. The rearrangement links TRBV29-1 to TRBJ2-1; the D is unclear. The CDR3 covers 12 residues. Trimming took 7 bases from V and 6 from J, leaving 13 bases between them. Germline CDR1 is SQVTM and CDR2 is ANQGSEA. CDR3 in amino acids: CSGGGQVNEQFF. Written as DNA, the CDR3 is TGCAGCGGTGGTGGGCAGGTCAATGAGCAGTTCTTC.

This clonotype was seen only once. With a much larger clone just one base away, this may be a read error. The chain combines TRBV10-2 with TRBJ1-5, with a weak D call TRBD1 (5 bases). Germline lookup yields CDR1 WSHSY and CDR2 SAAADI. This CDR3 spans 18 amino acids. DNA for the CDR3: TGCACCAGCTATAGGGGCACGGCAGGGTGGGATGGCAATCAGCCCCAGCATTTT. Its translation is CTSYRGTAGWDGNQPQHF.

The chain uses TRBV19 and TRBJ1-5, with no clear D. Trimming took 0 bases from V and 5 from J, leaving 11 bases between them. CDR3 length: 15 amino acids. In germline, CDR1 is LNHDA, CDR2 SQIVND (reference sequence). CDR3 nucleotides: TGTGCCAGTAGTATAGATCGGAGGGCCTATCAGCCCCAGCATTTT. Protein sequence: CASSIDRRAYQPQHF.

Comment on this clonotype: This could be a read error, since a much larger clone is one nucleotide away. The CDR3 region has the DNA TGTGCCAGCCGGTCTAGCGGGTACTACAATGAGCAGTTCTTC. It codes for CASRSSGYYNEQFF. This chain links TRBV6-2 or TRBV6-3 with TRBJ2-1; TRBD2 matches at 8 bases. CDR3 length: 14 residues. In germline, CDR1 is MNHEY, CDR2 SVGEGT. V gave up 8 bases and J gave up 3 bases; unmatched junction bases: 6.